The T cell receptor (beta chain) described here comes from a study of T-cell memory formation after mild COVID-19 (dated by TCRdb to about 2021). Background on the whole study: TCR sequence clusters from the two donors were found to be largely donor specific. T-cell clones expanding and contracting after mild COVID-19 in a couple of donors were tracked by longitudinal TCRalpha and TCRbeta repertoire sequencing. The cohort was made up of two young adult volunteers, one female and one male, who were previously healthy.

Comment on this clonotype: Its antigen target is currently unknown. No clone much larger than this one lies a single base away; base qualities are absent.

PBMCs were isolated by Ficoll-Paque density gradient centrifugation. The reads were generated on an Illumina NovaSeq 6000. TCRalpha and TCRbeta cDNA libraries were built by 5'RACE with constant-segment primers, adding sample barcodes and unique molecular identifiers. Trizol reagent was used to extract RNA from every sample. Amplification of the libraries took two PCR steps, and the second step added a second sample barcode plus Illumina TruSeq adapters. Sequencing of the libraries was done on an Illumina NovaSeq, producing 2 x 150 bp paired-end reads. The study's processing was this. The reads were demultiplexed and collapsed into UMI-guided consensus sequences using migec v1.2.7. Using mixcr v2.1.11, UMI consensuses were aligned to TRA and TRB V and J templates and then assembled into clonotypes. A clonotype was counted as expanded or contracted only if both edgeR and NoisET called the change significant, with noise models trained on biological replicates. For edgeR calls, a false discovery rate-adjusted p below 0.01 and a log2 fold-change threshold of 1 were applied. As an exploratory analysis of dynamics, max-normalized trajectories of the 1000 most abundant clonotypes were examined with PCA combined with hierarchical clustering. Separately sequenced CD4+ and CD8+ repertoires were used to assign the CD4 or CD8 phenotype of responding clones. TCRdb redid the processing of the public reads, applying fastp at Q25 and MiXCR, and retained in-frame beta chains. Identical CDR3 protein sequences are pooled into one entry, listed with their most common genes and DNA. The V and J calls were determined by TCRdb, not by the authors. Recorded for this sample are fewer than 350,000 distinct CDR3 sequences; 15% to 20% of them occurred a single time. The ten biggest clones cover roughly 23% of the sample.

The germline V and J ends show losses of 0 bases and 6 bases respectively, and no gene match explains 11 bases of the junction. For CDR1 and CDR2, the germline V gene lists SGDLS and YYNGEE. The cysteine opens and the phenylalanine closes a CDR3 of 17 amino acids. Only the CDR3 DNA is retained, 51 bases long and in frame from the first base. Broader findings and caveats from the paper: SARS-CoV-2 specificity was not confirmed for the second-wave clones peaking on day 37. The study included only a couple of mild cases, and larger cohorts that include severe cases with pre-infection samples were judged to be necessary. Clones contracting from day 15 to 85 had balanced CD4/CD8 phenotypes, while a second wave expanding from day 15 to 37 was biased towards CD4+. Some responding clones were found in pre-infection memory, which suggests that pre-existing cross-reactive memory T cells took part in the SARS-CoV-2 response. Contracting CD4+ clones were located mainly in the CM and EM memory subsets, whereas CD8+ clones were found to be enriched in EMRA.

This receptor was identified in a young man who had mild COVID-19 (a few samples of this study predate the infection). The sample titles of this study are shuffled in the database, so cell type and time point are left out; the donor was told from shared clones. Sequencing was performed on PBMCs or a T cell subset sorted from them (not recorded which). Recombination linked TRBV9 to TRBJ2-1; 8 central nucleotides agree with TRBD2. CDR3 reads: CASSVVNRGGLGNEQFF. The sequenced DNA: TGTGCCAGCAGCGTAGTAAATCGGGGGGGCCTCGGCAATGAGCAGTTCTTC.